The 22 T cell receptor beta chains given below trace back to one sample, sequenced in a study of regulatory T cells in long-lasting Graves disease. Combining iRepertoire HTBI primers with Arm-PCR of CDR3 regions, the authors built TCR beta libraries. Each CDR3 protein gets one entry after TCRdb re-called the multiplex PCR reads with MiXCR. The sample records hundreds of thousands of distinct CDR3 sequences, 15% to 20% being singletons. Noted time point: newly diagnosed GD, antithyroid drugs for less than 3 months. The TCR library was prepared using RNA isolated from PBMCs. This specimen consisted of peripheral blood mononuclear cells (PBMCs), obtained at new diagnosis, from a patient treated with antithyroid drugs. These receptors were collected from a female donor with Graves disease.

This clonotype was counted at least ten times. V is TRBV10-3 and J is TRBJ2-3; a possible D gene is TRBD2 (7 bases). Trimming removed 2 bases at V and 3 bases at J, with 12 bases between. The CDR3 extends over 15 amino acids. In germline, CDR1 is ENHRY, CDR2 SYGVKD. The CDR3 region is CAISETGRATDTQYF. Here the CDR3 DNA reads TGTGCCATCAGTGAGACAGGGAGGGCAACAGATACGCAGTATTTT.

Many counts were recorded for this clonotype. The chain is built from TRBV12-3 or TRBV12-4 and TRBJ1-6, with 8 bases lining up with TRBD1. J gave up 8 bases and V 3 bases, and 12 bases lay outside the gene matches. CDR3 length equals 17 residues. The CDR3 loop reads CASSLWYPGGRDSPLHF. In nucleotides, the CDR3 is TGTGCCAGCAGTTTGTGGTACCCAGGGGGCCGGGATTCACCCCTCCACTTT.

This clonotype was found many times. This chain uses TRBV15 with TRBJ1-6; the match to TRBD1 covers 9 bases. The V and J ends lost 5 bases and 9 bases, in that order; junction bases with no gene match: 5. Germline CDR1 reads LNHNV; CDR2 reads YYDKDF (reference sequence). This CDR3 is 14 amino acids long. This CDR3 reads CATSLRTGVSPLHF. The CDR3 region has the DNA TGTGCCACCAGCTTGCGGACAGGGGTTTCACCCCTCCACTTT. The whole variable domain, filled in from reference TRBV15 and TRBJ1-6, reads DAMVIQNPRYQVTQFGKPVTLSCSQTLNHNVMYWYQQKSSQAPKLLFHYYDKDFNNEADTPDNFQSRRPNTSFCFLDIRSPGLGDTAMYLCATSLRTGVSPLHFGNGTRLTVT.

To note about this clonotype: This may be a read error, as it is one base from a much larger clone. J is TRBJ2-2 and V is TRBV6-1; TRBD1 aligns across 9 bases. CDR3 length equals 16 residues. CDR1 is MNHNS, CDR2 SASEGT, per germline. The CDR3 loop is CASRPPDRGEAGELLF. CDR3 sequence (DNA): TGTGCCAGCAGACCCCCTGACAGGGGGGAAGCCGGGGAGCTGCTTTTT.

This clonotype was detected many times. The V and J genes are TRBV12-3 or TRBV12-4 and TRBJ2-7, with 7 bases that match TRBD2. CDR3 length: 14 residues. Trimming cost V 5 bases and J 7 bases; bases outside gene matches: 11. The CDR3 DNA sequence: TGTGCCAGCAGTCTAACGGGGAGGGGCTGGGAGCAGTACTTC. Translated: CASSLTGRGWEQYF.

This clonotype was seen many times. Here the CDR3 reads CASSMLQGGSTDTQYF. The CDR3 region has the DNA TGTGCCAGTAGTATGTTACAGGGGGGGAGCACAGATACGCAGTATTTT. The V call is TRBV19, the J call TRBJ2-3; TRBD1 might be the D (8 bases). CDR1 is LNHDA, CDR2 SQIVND, per germline (reference sequence). V was trimmed by 3 bases and J by 0 bases, leaving 13 bases between them. The CDR3 sequence is 16 residues long.

This clonotype showed up many times. The chain couples TRBV12-3 or TRBV12-4 to TRBJ2-5; possible D gene TRBD1, 5 bases. This CDR3 has 14 amino acids. V lost 6 bases and J lost 1, with 12 bases in between. CDR3 in amino acids: CASRGPPGQETQYF. In DNA form, the CDR3 reads TGTGCCAGCAGGGGGCCACCGGGCCAAGAGACCCAGTACTTC.

A remark on this clonotype: A read error is the likely source, as a far larger clone sits one nucleotide away. The chain links TRBV6-9 to TRBJ1-6; maybe TRBD1 (6 bases). The CDR3 contains 17 residues. CDR1 is MNHGY, CDR2 SVAAGI, per germline. The V end was cut by 4 bases, the J end by 7 bases, with 20 bases between. The DNA for the CDR3 is TGTGCCAGCAGTTCCCAAACCGGGACAAGGCACAATTCACCCCTCCACTTT. Translated, it gives CASSSQTGTRHNSPLHF.

This clonotype was seen at least ten times. The chain has TRBV29-1 and TRBJ2-3; 7 positions match TRBD1. Looked up from germline, CDR1 is SQVTM and CDR2 is ANQGSEA. CDR3 length equals 13 residues. The J segment lost 1 base and the V segment lost 8 bases, leaving 6 bases of the junction unmatched. The CDR3 region has the DNA TGCAGCATAAACAGGGGTGGCACAGATACGCAGTATTTT. This sequence encodes CSINRGGTDTQYF.

This clonotype was recorded at least ten times. The genes are TRBV6-5 and TRBJ2-1; a weak D match, TRBD1 (5 bases). CDR1 MNHEY and CDR2 SVGAGI come from the germline V gene. Trimming took off 1 base at V and 5 bases at J, with 9 bases between the two ends. The CDR3 contains 14 residues. The CDR3 reads CASSYFTGNNEQFF. The CDR3 DNA is TGTGCCAGCAGTTACTTTACAGGAAACAATGAGCAGTTCTTC.

With respect to this clonotype: Just one base apart from a much larger clone, this may be a read error. DNA of the CDR3: TGTGCCAGCAGACAAGATGGCGTCCGTGGGGGGGAGCTGTTTTTT. It specifies CASRQDGVRGGELFF. The chain links TRBV3-1 to TRBJ2-2; D is unclear. The CDR3 has 15 amino acids. The germline gives CDR1 LGHDT, CDR2 YNNKEL (reference sequence).

This clonotype turned up a few times. This chain connects TRBV19 to TRBJ2-7; maybe TRBD1 (5 bases). V lost 3 bases to trimming and J lost 2 bases, with 14 bases between them. Germline loops: CDR1 LNHDA, CDR2 SQIVND (reference sequence). The CDR3 runs 15 residues. For the CDR3, the DNA is TGTGCCAGTAGTATTGACAGCTCGTCGACCTACGAGCAGTACTTC. This sequence encodes CASSIDSSSTYEQYF.

Ten or more counts support this clonotype. V is TRBV18 and J is TRBJ1-2; D is uncertain. V was clipped by 3 bases and J by 5 bases, with 10 bases between them. The germline CDR1 and CDR2 sequences are KGHSH and LQKENI. There are 13 residues in the CDR3. CDR3 sequence (DNA): TGTGCCAGCTCACCGTTACAAGAATATGGCTACACCTTC. It encodes CASSPLQEYGYTF.

The rearrangement uses TRBV9 and TRBJ2-2; TRBD2 matches at 7 bases. The germline CDR1 and CDR2 sequences are SGDLS and YYNGEE. J lost 1 base, V lost 0 bases, and 6 bases had no gene match. The CDR3 has 17 amino acids. The CDR3 bases are TGTGCCAGCAGCGTAGGTAGGCTAGCGGTGAACACCGGGGAGCTGTTTTTT. Residues: CASSVGRLAVNTGELFF. Together with reference TRBV9 and TRBJ2-2, the CDR3 gives the full variable domain: DSGVTQTPKHLITATGQRVTLRCSPRSGDLSVYWYQQSLDQGLQFLIQYYNGEERAKGNILERFSAQQFPDLHSELNLSSLELGDSALYFCASSVGRLAVNTGELFFGEGSRLTVL.

The CDR3 DNA sequence: TGCAGTGCTAGGGCGGGGATAAACACCGGGGAGCTGTTTTTT. The encoded protein is CSARAGINTGELFF. This chain links TRBV20-1 with TRBJ2-2, with D perhaps matching TRBD2 (6 bases). V was trimmed by 3 bases and J by 2 bases, leaving 10 bases between them. This CDR3 contains 14 residues. CDR1 DFQATT and CDR2 SNEGSKA come from the germline V gene (reference sequence).

The chain carries TRBV20-1 and TRBJ1-1; 10 bases fit TRBD1. CDR1 and CDR2 (germline): DFQATT, SNEGSKA (reference sequence). The CDR3 covers 15 residues. Trimming removed 5 bases from V and 2 bases from J; junction bases left unmatched: 8. As DNA, the CDR3 is TGCAGTGCTGGCCTAGGGGACAGGGGAAACACTGAAGCTTTCTTT. It translates to CSAGLGDRGNTEAFF.

This clonotype has a single count. A much larger clonotype is one base distant, so this may be a read error. Without the conserved terminal phenylalanine or tryptophan, this CDR3 likely stems from a read error. This chain connects TRBV29-1 to TRBJ2-7; 11 bases align to TRBD1. After removal of 7 bases from V and 2 bases from J, the junction contained 7 bases not matched to a gene. Germline CDR1 SQVTM, CDR2 ANQGSEA. The CDR3 loop spans 14 amino acids. The CDR3 DNA sequence: TGCAGCGACCCTCCGGGACAGGGGGCCTACGAGCAGTACTCC. This codes for CSDPPGQGAYEQYS.

The table lists this clonotype with a few counts. The V and J genes are TRBV5-1 and TRBJ2-5; D is unresolved. Germline CDR1 SGHRS, CDR2 YFSETQ. V lost 4 bases, J lost 1 base, and 11 bases lay in between. The CDR3 consists of 14 residues. CDR3 coding DNA: TGCGCCAGCAGCAAGACGGACCCCCAAGAGACCCAGTACTTC. This translates into CASSKTDPQETQYF.

This clonotype was picked up many times. V usage is TRBV27 and J usage is TRBJ1-5; maybe TRBD1 (6 bases). The germline V and J ends were trimmed by 5 bases and 7 bases, with 18 bases remaining between them. The length of the CDR3 is 15 residues. Germline lookup yields CDR1 MNHEY and CDR2 SMNVEV (reference sequence). The chain's CDR3 is CASSGAGGRGQPQHF. The CDR3 DNA follows: TGTGCCAGCAGTGGGGCTGGGGGCCGTGGACAGCCCCAGCATTTT.

This clonotype has a count of ten or more. The V call is TRBV25-1, the J call TRBJ1-4, with 9 bases matching TRBD1. The germline CDR1 and CDR2 sequences are MGHDK and SYGVNS. V lost 4 bases, J lost 7 bases, and 4 bases stayed unmatched. The CDR3 runs to 14 residues. CDR3 nucleotides: TGTGCCAGCAGTGGACAGGGGGATACTGAAAAACTGTTTTTT. This codes for CASSGQGDTEKLFF.

This clonotype was recorded many times. The chain links TRBV6-1 to TRBJ2-2, with 9 bases that match TRBD1. Looked up from germline, CDR1 is MNHNS and CDR2 is SASEGT. The V segment lost 6 bases and the J segment 4 bases; nucleotides outside the gene matches: 12. The CDR3 spans 17 residues. CDR3 DNA: TGTGCCAGCAGACGAATTCCGGGACAGGGTACCACCGGGGAGCTGTTTTTT. This translates into CASRRIPGQGTTGELFF.

Ten or more counts support this clonotype. This chain joins TRBV11-2 and TRBJ2-3; TRBD2 aligns across 7 bases. This CDR3 region has 14 residues. In germline, CDR1 is SGHAT, CDR2 FQNNGV. Trimming cost V 5 bases and J 5 bases; bases outside gene matches: 7. This CDR3 is CASSPTPSGDTQYF. CDR3 sequence (DNA): TGTGCCAGCAGCCCTACCCCTAGCGGAGATACGCAGTATTTT. Combining the CDR3 with reference TRBV11-2 and TRBJ2-3 gives the whole variable domain EAGVAQSPRYKIIEKRQSVAFWCNPISGHATLYWYQQILGQGPKLLIQFQNNGVVDDSQLPKDRFSAERLKGVDSTLKIQPAKLEDSAVYLCASSPTPSGDTQYFGPGTRLTVL.